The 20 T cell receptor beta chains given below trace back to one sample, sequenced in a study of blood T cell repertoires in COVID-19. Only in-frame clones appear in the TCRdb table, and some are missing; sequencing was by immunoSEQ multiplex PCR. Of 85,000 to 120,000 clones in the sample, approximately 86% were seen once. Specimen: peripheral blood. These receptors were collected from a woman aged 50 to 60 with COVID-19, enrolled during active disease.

The CDR3 region has the DNA TGTGCCAGCAGCTTCGGCGGGGGGGCCGTAGAGACCCAGTACTTC. This gives the protein CASSFGGGAVETQYF. The chain recombines TRBV7-2 with TRBJ2-5; 9 nucleotides line up with TRBD2. After removal of 3 bases from V and 4 bases from J, the junction contained 6 bases not matched to a gene. The CDR3 is made up of 15 amino acids. In germline, CDR1 is SGHTA, CDR2 FQGNSA.

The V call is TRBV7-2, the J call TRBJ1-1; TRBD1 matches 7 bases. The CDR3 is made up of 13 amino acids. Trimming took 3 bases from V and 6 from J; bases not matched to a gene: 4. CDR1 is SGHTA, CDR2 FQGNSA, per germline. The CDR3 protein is CASSFTGAPEAFF. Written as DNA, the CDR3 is TGTGCCAGCAGCTTCACAGGGGCCCCTGAAGCTTTCTTT.

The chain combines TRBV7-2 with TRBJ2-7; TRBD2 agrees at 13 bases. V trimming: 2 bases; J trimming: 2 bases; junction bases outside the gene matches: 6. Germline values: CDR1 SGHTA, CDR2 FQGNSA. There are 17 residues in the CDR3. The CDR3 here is CASSLSGLAGVTYEQYF. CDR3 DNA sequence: TGTGCCAGCAGCTTATCAGGACTAGCGGGGGTAACCTACGAGCAGTACTTC.

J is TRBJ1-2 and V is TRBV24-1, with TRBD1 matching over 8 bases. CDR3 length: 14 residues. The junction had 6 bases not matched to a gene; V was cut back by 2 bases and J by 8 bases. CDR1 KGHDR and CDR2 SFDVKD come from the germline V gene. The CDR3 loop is CATSDSRTGQGYTF. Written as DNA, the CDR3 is TGTGCCACCAGTGATTCTAGGACAGGGCAAGGCTACACCTTC.

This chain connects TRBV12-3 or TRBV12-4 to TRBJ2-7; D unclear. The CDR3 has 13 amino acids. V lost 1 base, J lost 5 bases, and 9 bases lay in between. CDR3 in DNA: TGTGCCAGCAGTTTAGTTACAGTCCACGAGCAGTACTTC. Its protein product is CASSLVTVHEQYF.

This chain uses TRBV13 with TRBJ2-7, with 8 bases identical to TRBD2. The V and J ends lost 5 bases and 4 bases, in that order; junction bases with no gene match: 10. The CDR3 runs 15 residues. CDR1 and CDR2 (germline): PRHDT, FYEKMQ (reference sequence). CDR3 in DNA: TGTGCCAGCAGCGTACAAGCTAGCGGGTTTTACGAGCAGTACTTC. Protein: CASSVQASGFYEQYF.

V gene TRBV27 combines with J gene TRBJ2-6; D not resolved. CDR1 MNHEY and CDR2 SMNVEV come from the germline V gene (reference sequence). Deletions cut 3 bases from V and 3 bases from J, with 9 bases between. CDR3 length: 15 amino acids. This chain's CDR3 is CASSFTVLGANVLTF. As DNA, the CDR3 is TGTGCCAGCAGTTTCACAGTGCTTGGGGCCAACGTCCTGACTTTC.

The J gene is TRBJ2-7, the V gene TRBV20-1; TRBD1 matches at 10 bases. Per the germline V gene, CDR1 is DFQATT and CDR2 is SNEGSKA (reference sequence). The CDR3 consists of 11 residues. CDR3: CRGQGSYEQYF. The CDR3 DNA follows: TGCAGGGGACAGGGGTCCTACGAGCAGTACTTC.

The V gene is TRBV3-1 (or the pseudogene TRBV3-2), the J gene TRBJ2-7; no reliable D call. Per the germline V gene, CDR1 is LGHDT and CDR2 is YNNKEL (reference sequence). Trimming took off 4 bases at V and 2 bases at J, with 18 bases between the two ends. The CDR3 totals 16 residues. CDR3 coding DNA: TGTGCCAGCAGCCGCCACAGAGAACAGTCCACCTACGAGCAGTACTTC. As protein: CASSRHREQSTYEQYF.

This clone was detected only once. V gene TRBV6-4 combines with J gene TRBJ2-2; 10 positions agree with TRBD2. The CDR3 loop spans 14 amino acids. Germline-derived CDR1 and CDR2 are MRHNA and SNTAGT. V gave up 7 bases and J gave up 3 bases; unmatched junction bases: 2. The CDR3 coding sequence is TGTGCCAGCAAAACTAGCGGGGACACCGGGGAGCTGTTTTTT. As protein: CASKTSGDTGELFF.

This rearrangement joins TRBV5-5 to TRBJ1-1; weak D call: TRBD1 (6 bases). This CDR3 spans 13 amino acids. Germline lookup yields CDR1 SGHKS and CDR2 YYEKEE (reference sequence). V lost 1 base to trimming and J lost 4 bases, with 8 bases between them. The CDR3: CASSLIGGTEAFF. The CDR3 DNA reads TGTGCCAGCAGCTTGATAGGGGGCACTGAAGCTTTCTTT.

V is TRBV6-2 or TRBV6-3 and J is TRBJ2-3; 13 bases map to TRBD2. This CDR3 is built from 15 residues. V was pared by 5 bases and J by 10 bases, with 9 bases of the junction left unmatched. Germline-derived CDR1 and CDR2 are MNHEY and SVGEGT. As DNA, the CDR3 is TGTGCCAGCAGTACGGGACTAGCGGGGTCCCCGGCGCAGTATTTT. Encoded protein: CASSTGLAGSPAQYF.

CDR3 loop: CASSYSKGALYGYTF. CDR3 DNA sequence: TGTGCCAGCAGTTACTCCAAGGGGGCTCTCTATGGCTACACCTTC. This chain connects TRBV6-6 to TRBJ1-2; 7 bases agree with TRBD1. This CDR3 spans 15 amino acids. Trimming removed 0 bases from V and 4 bases from J; junction bases left unmatched: 5. Germline V gene data show CDR1 as MNHNY and CDR2 as SVGAGI (reference sequence).

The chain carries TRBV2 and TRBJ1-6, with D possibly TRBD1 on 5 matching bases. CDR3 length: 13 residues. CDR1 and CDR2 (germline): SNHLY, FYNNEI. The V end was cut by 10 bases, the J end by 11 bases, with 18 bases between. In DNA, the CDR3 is TGTGCCACGGCACCAATCGGGGGGACACCCCTCCACTTT. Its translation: CATAPIGGTPLHF.

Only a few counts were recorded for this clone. The CDR3 DNA sequence: TGTGCCAGCAGCCCATACCAGGGGGTCTCCTACGAGCAGTACTTC. This sequence encodes CASSPYQGVSYEQYF. The J gene is TRBJ2-7, the V gene TRBV7-2, with 7 nucleotides matching TRBD1. This CDR3 comprises 15 residues. CDR1 is SGHTA, CDR2 FQGNSA, per germline. Trimming cost V 5 bases and J 0 bases; bases outside gene matches: 7.

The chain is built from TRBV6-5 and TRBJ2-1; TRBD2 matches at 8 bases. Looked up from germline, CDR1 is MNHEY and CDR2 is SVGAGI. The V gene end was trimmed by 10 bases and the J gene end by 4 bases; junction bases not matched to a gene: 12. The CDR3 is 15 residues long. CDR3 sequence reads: CATHWGGGSYNEQFF. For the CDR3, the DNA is TGTGCCACCCACTGGGGCGGGGGGTCATACAATGAGCAGTTCTTC.

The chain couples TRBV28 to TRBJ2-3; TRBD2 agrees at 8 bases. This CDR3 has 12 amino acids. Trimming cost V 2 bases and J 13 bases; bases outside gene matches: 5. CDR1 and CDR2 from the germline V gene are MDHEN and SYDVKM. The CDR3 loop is CASSLNRAGEYF. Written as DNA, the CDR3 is TGTGCCAGCAGTTTAAACCGAGCGGGGGAGTATTTT.

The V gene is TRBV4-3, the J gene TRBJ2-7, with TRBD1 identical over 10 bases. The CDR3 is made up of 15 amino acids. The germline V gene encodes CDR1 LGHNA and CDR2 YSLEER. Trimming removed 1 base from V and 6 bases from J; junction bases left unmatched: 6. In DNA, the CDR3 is TGCGCCAGCAGCCAAGGGGCCGGGACAGGGGCCGAGCAGTACTTC. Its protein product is CASSQGAGTGAEQYF.

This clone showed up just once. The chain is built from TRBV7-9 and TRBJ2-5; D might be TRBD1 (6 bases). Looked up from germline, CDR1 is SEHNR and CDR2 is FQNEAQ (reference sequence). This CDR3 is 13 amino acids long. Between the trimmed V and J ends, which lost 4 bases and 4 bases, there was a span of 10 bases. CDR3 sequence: CASSWGLGETQYF. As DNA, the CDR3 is TGTGCCAGCAGCTGGGGGCTCGGAGAGACCCAGTACTTC.

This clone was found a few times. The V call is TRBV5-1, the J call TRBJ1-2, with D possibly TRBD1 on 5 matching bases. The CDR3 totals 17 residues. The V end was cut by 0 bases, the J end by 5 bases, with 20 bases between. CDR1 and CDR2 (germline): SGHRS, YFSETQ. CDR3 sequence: CASSLASTGAIPYGYTF. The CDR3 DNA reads TGCGCCAGCAGCTTGGCCTCGACTGGGGCCATACCGTATGGCTACACCTTC.